These 6 T cell receptor beta chains were sequenced from one sample in a study of OX40 agonist ivuxolimab in advanced cancers. Data came from immunoSEQ multiplex PCR; TCRdb stores just in-frame clones and leaves some out. The data show about 9,500 clones, 66% seen once. The sample in question was CD4+ or CD8+ T cells sorted from blood, obtained in a trial of the OX40 agonist ivuxolimab. Receptors were obtained from an adult with an advanced solid tumor such as melanoma, head and neck, liver or kidney cancer.

The chain has TRBV6-5 and TRBJ1-1, with D maybe TRBD1 (5 bases). The V gene's germline CDR1 is MNHEY and CDR2 SVGAGI. With 5 bases removed from V and 4 bases from J, the gap between germline ends came to 14 bases. CDR3 length: 14 amino acids. CDR3 sequence: CASSEGEASTEAFF. CDR3 DNA: TGTGCCAGCAGTGAAGGGGAGGCGAGCACTGAAGCTTTCTTT.

The chain recombines TRBV7-6 with TRBJ2-2, with 12 bases that match TRBD2. CDR3 size: 17 residues. Germline CDR1 and CDR2: SGHVS and FNYEAQ. V was pared by 5 bases and J by 4 bases, with 8 bases of the junction left unmatched. The CDR3 region is CASSGRLAGVGTGELFF. For the CDR3, the DNA is TGTGCCAGCAGCGGGCGACTAGCGGGAGTGGGCACCGGGGAGCTGTTTTTT.

This chain connects TRBV9 to TRBJ2-3; no clear D. The length of the CDR3 is 12 residues. V was cut by 4 bases and J by 4 bases, with 7 bases left in between. Per the germline V gene, CDR1 is SGDLS and CDR2 is YYNGEE. The CDR3 spells CASSLTADTQYF. DNA of the CDR3: TGTGCCAGCAGCCTTACTGCAGATACGCAGTATTTT.

The chain has TRBV11-3 and TRBJ2-7; D is undetermined. The length of the CDR3 is 12 residues. Trimming stripped 4 bases from V and 6 bases from J, with 10 bases between. Germline CDR1 SGHNT, CDR2 YENEEA. This chain's CDR3 is CASSSGPGEQYF. CDR3 sequence (DNA): TGTGCCAGCAGCTCGGGTCCTGGCGAGCAGTACTTC.

This chain links TRBV27 with TRBJ2-7; possible D gene TRBD1, 5 bases. The CDR3 has 13 residues. Germline-derived CDR1 and CDR2 are MNHEY and SMNVEV (reference sequence). V lost 8 bases and J lost 3, with 14 bases in between. The CDR3 DNA sequence: TGTGCCAGCGCCTGGGGCAAGAGCTACGAGCAGTACTTC. Protein sequence: CASAWGKSYEQYF.

This rearrangement joins TRBV19 to TRBJ2-7, with D tentatively TRBD2 (6 bases). Trimming stripped 1 base from V and 3 bases from J, with 10 bases between. The CDR3 loop spans 14 amino acids. Germline loops: CDR1 LNHDA, CDR2 SQIVND (reference sequence). CDR3 nucleotide sequence: TGTGCCAGTAGTATAGGCGGAGGGGACTACGAGCAGTACTTC. Translated: CASSIGGGDYEQYF.